Described below is a single T cell receptor beta chain sequence and its context. The antigen is undetermined. It was cDNA, reverse transcribed from extracted RNA, that served as the sequencing template. The table came from immunoSEQ multiplex PCR; TCRdb's copy has only in-frame clones and leaves some out. The repertoire consists of more than 95,000 clones, with approximately 60% occurring once and the leading ten covering around 5.4%. The data are from a study of CD8+ T cells in alopecia areata. Study-wide results and limits: On tofacitinib, scalp and blood still held many of the expanded lesional clones. Sequence data from scalp samples additionally include resident alphabeta T cells of normal skin. Compared with mice, patients displayed less clear TCR sharing, possibly for HLA-related reasons.

Treatment: oral pan-JAK inhibitor, 5-10 mg twice daily. The CDR3 length is 13 residues. The germline gives CDR1 SGHTA, CDR2 FQGNSA. V lost 3 bases and J lost 6, with 9 bases in between. This chain connects TRBV7-2 to TRBJ1-5; D not certain. Sequenced material: CD4+ T cells sorted from blood, taken at week 4, from a patient treated with tofacitinib. The sequence was collected from a human donor with alopecia areata. DNA of the CDR3: TGTGCCAGCAGCTTCCGATCTTCTCAGCCCCAGCATTTT. Amino acid sequence: CASSFRSSQPQHF. Full variable domain (rest looked up from reference TRBV7-2 and TRBJ1-5): GAGVSQSPSNKVTEKGKDVELRCDPISGHTALYWYRQSLGQGLEFLIYFQGNSAPDKSGLPSDRFSAERTGGSVSTLTIQRTQQEDSAVYLCASSFRSSQPQHFGDGTRLSIL.